The source of this TCR beta chain is a study of blood T cell repertoires in COVID-19. The overall study: T cells, B-cell-depleted T cells, or PBMCs provided the cDNA or gDNA that served as material.

The CDR3 sequence is 13 residues long. The V segment lost 6 bases and the J segment 8 bases; nucleotides outside the gene matches: 3. Assay: immunoSEQ multiplex PCR; the TCRdb copy retains only in-frame clones and omits some. Of about 190,000 clones listed, about 80% are singletons. This clone has just a few counts. Material: peripheral blood. The sequence derives from a man aged 55 to 70 with acute or convalescent COVID-19. The genes are TRBV12-3 or TRBV12-4 and TRBJ1-4, with 10 bases matching TRBD1. DNA for the CDR3: TGTGCCAGCAGCGGACAGGGGGAAGAAAAACTGTTTTTT. Protein product: CASSGQGEEKLFF.